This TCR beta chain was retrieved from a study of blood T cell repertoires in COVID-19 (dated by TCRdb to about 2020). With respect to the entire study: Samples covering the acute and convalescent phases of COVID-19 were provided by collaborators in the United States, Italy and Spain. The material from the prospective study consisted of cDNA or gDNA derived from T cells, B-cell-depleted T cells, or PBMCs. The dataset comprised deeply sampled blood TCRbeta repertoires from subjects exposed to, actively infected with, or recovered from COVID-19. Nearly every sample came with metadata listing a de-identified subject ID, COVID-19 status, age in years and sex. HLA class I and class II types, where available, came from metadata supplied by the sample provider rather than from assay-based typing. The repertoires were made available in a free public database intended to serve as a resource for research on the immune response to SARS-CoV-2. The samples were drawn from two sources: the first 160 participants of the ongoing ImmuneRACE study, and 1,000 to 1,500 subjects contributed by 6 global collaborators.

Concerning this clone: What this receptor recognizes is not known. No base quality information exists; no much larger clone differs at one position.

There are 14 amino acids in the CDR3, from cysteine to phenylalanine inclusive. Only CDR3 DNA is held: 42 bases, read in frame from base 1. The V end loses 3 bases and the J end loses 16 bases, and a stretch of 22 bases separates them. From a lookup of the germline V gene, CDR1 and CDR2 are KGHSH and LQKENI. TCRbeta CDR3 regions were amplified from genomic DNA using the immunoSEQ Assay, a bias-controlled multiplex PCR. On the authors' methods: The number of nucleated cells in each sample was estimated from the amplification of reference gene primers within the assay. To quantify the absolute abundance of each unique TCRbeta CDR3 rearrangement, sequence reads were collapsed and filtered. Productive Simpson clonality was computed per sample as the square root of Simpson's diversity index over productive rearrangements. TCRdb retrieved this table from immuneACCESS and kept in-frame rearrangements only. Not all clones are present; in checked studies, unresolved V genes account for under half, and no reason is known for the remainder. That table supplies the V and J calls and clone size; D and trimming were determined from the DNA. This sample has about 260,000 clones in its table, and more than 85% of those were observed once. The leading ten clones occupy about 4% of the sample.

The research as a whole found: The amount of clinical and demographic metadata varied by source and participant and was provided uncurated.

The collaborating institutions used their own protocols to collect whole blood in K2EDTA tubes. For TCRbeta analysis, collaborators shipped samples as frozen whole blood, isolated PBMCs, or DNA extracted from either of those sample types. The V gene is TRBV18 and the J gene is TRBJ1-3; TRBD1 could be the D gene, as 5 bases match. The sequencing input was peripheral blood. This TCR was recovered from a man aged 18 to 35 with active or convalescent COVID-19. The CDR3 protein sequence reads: CASSPRTGHQPEYF. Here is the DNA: TGTGCCAGCTCACCTCGAACCGGACATCAGCCGGAGTATTTT.